These 16 T cell receptor beta chains originate from one sample sequenced in a study of shared clonotypes between healthy human individuals (dated by TCRdb to 2018 to 2021). Library generation was performed with the immunoSEQ multiplex PCR assay. In its TCRdb copy, this immuneACCESS table keeps in-frame sequences only and misses some clones. Where compared with another copy, unresolved V genes explain less than half of these, and the others have no known cause. The sample data list roughly 2.1 million clones, and about 93% of these were observed just once. 1.5% to 2% of the sample comes from the top ten. CD8 naive samples were CD45RO-negative cells positively selected for CCR7, giving a CD45RA+CCR7+ population that excluded TemRA cells. Material for sequencing was naive CD8+ T cells from PBMCs. Sample cell subset or site, as interpreted from the label and publication: CD45RA+CCR7+. These receptors were obtained from a man aged 18 to 29 in good health. Some clones in this sample may be carry-over from other donors' samples.

This chain joins TRBV28 and TRBJ2-1; 7 bases match TRBD2. Germline V gene lookup returns CDR1 MDHEN and CDR2 SYDVKM. The CDR3 loop spans 17 amino acids. V shed 6 bases and J 4 bases; nucleotides not matched to a gene: 15. The CDR3 is CASSPRLAFNQYNEQFF. As DNA, the CDR3 is TGTGCCAGCAGCCCGCGACTAGCCTTCAACCAATACAATGAGCAGTTCTTC.

The chain recombines TRBV9 with TRBJ2-7, with TRBD1 matching 9 bases. Per the germline V gene, CDR1 is SGDLS and CDR2 is YYNGEE. This CDR3 has 15 amino acids. V was pared by 4 bases and J by 5 bases, with 10 bases of the junction left unmatched. The CDR3 is CASSPRDRVIDEQYF. The CDR3 DNA reads TGTGCCAGCAGCCCCCGGGACAGGGTTATTGACGAGCAGTACTTC.

The chain has TRBV28 and TRBJ1-3; D gene unclear. V was shortened by 5 bases and J by 0 bases, with 11 bases between the two germline ends. This CDR3 has 15 amino acids. From germline, CDR1 is MDHEN and CDR2 SYDVKM. The CDR3 nucleotides read TGTGCCAGCAGTCCTGGTTCCAACTCTGGAAACACCATATATTTT. It specifies CASSPGSNSGNTIYF.

This sequence joins TRBV4-2 and TRBJ2-3; 12 bases fit TRBD2. V shed 0 bases and J 5 bases; nucleotides not matched to a gene: 3. There are 16 residues in the CDR3. Germline lookup yields CDR1 LGHNA and CDR2 YNFKEQ. CDR3: CASSQETSGSVDTQYF. The CDR3 DNA reads as TGTGCCAGCAGCCAAGAGACTAGCGGGAGTGTAGATACGCAGTATTTT.

This clone has only a few counts. The chain carries TRBV5-6 and TRBJ1-1; tentatively, D is TRBD1 (5 bases). The germline V gene has CDR1 SGHDT and CDR2 YYEEEE. CDR3 length equals 14 residues. V shed 0 bases and J shed 4 bases, with 10 bases lying between them. The CDR3: CASSLVGVVTEAFF. The CDR3 DNA follows: TGTGCCAGCAGCTTGGTAGGGGTGGTCACTGAAGCTTTCTTT.

The genes are TRBV2 and TRBJ2-1, with D maybe TRBD2 (8 bases). Germline loops: CDR1 SNHLY, CDR2 FYNNEI. V lost 1 base to trimming and J lost 12 bases, with 16 bases between them. CDR3 length: 14 residues. The CDR3 spells CASSEGTSQGGQFF. The CDR3 region has the DNA TGTGCCAGCAGTGAAGGGACTAGCCAGGGGGGGCAGTTCTTC.

This rearrangement joins TRBV4-3 to TRBJ2-7; D gene unclear. V was trimmed by 0 bases and J by 2 bases, leaving 11 bases between them. The CDR3 is 15 amino acids. Germline V gene lookup returns CDR1 LGHNA and CDR2 YSLEER. The CDR3 spells CASSQEVGQTYEQYF. In DNA form, the CDR3 reads TGCGCCAGCAGCCAAGAGGTTGGTCAGACCTACGAGCAGTACTTC.

V usage is TRBV7-9 and J usage is TRBJ2-3; TRBD1 aligns across 9 bases. After removal of 5 bases from V and 5 bases from J, the junction contained 8 bases not matched to a gene. The CDR3 runs 15 residues. CDR1 SEHNR and CDR2 FQNEAQ come from the germline V gene (reference sequence). This CDR3 reads CASSVDRGFGDTQYF. CDR3 nucleotides: TGTGCCAGCAGCGTCGACAGGGGGTTTGGAGATACGCAGTATTTT.

The chain uses TRBV27 and TRBJ2-3; D may be TRBD2 (5 bases). The CDR3 is made up of 14 amino acids. Trimming stripped 6 bases from V and 0 bases from J, with 10 bases between. The germline V gene has CDR1 MNHEY and CDR2 SMNVEV (reference sequence). The CDR3 DNA follows: TGTGCCAGCAGGTTGTTAGCGAGCACAGATACGCAGTATTTT. The encoded protein is CASRLLASTDTQYF.

This chain links TRBV18 with TRBJ2-4; D possibly uses TRBD1 or TRBD2 (6 bases each). The CDR3 loop spans 16 amino acids. The ends were cut back, 3 bases at V and 0 bases at J, with 12 bases in the middle. The germline gives CDR1 KGHSH, CDR2 LQKENI. In DNA form, the CDR3 reads TGTGCCAGCTCACCTTCGGGGGCCATAGCCAAAAACATTCAGTACTTC. It translates to CASSPSGAIAKNIQYF.

The chain is built from TRBV7-6 and TRBJ2-5, with D hard to call. From germline, CDR1 is SGHVS and CDR2 FNYEAQ. This CDR3 has 15 residues. V was clipped by 5 bases and J by 2 bases, with 15 bases between them. The CDR3 protein is CASSKIESRQETQYF. DNA for the CDR3: TGTGCCAGCAGCAAAATAGAATCGCGGCAAGAGACCCAGTACTTC.

V is TRBV18 and J is TRBJ2-1, with 9 positions matching TRBD1. Germline V CDR1 and CDR2: KGHSH, LQKENI. This CDR3 spans 15 amino acids. Unmatched junction bases numbered 6, after V lost 2 bases and J lost 7 bases. CDR3 bases: TGTGCCAGCTCACCAACGACGGACAGGGGTAATGAGCAGTTCTTC. Residues: CASSPTTDRGNEQFF.

The rearrangement links TRBV7-9 to TRBJ2-2, with 7 bases fitting TRBD1. The J segment lost 0 bases and the V segment lost 4 bases, leaving 2 bases of the junction unmatched. The V gene's germline CDR1 is SEHNR and CDR2 FQNEAQ (reference sequence). CDR3 length: 15 amino acids. CDR3 region: CASSYGTANTGELFF. CDR3 in DNA: TGTGCCAGCAGCTATGGGACAGCGAACACCGGGGAGCTGTTTTTT. The full variable domain, its missing parts supplied by reference TRBV7-9 and TRBJ2-2, is DTGVSQNPRHKITKRGQNVTFRCDPISEHNRLYWYRQTLGQGPEFLTYFQNEAQLEKSRLLSDRFSAERPKGSFSTLEIQRTEQGDSAMYLCASSYGTANTGELFFGEGSRLTVL.

This chain connects TRBV27 to TRBJ2-3, with 8 bases aligning to TRBD2. Germline V CDR1 and CDR2: MNHEY, SMNVEV (reference sequence). CDR3 size: 16 residues. The V and J ends lost 4 bases and 0 bases, in that order; junction bases with no gene match: 6. The CDR3 region has the DNA TGTGCCAGCAGTTCCCGAGCGGGAGCTAGCACAGATACGCAGTATTTT. Amino acids: CASSSRAGASTDTQYF.

This clone has a single count. The chain couples TRBV7-9 to TRBJ1-4, with D perhaps TRBD1 (5 bases). V lost 4 bases and J lost 4, with 13 bases in between. Germline V gives CDR1 SEHNR, CDR2 FQNEAQ (reference sequence). This CDR3 contains 15 residues. The CDR3 DNA reads as TGTGCCAGCAGCTCCTGGGACGGATTTAATGAAAAACTGTTTTTT. This gives the protein CASSSWDGFNEKLFF.

V usage is TRBV9 and J usage is TRBJ2-7; D might be TRBD2 (5 bases). The V end lost 0 bases, the J end lost 5 bases, and 12 bases lay between the germline ends. This CDR3 contains 14 residues. Germline lookup yields CDR1 SGDLS and CDR2 YYNGEE. The CDR3 region is CASSVASSGDEQYF. In nucleotides, the CDR3 is TGTGCCAGCAGCGTAGCTTCCAGCGGTGACGAGCAGTACTTC.